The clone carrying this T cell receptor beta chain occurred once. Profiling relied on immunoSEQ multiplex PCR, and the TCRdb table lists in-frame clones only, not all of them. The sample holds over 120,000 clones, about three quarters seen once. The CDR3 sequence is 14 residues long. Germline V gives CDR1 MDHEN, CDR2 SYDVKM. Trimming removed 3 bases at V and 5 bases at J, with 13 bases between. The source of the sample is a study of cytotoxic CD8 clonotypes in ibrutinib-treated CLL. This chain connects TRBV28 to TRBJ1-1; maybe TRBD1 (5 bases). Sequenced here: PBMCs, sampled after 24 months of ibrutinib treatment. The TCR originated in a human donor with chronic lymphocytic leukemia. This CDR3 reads CASSFRRVWTEAFF. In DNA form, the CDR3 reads TGTGCCAGCAGTTTCCGCAGGGTTTGGACTGAAGCTTTCTTT.